This T cell receptor beta chain was found in a study of shared clonotypes between healthy human individuals (TCRdb year 2020). Some background on the complete study: Three men and a couple of women, aged 18 to 49 years, made up the cohort. Per donor, three plates each were used for CD4 naive and CD4 memory, two for CD8 naive, and one for CD8 memory. Between about 0.9 and 10 billion PBMCs per donor were obtained by leukapheresis. Blood TCR repertoires of about five healthy adults were deeply sequenced to estimate repertoire size and the extent of clonotype sharing between individuals. To increase sequencing depth and limit assay-specific biases, different laboratories used diverse techniques to prepare libraries and sequence TCR repertoires.

Broad study findings and their caveats: Even with the large sequencing depth, rarefaction of the sorted-subset datasets indicated that sequencing was incomplete. Sampling was restricted to blood, and TCR repertoires in tissue are likely to differ from TCR repertoires in blood. Larger estimated clonotype richness was generally found for naive subsets than for memory subsets. Because the study included only a small number of donors, the genetic and exposure-history diversity represented was limited. Pairwise subsampling indicated that sequencing depth was expected to affect the degree of clonotype sharing among donors. Higher generation probabilities were observed for clonotypes shared by all four sorted-subset donors than for non-shared clonotypes. When a handful of donors were compared, the shared fraction of clonotypes was roughly 5% for naive CD4, around 4% for naive CD8, 2.3% for memory CD4, and 0.4% for memory CD8.

Per the germline V gene, SGDLS is the CDR1 and YYNGEE is the CDR2. From the cysteine through the phenylalanine, the CDR3 covers 15 amino acids. Here the CDR3 DNA is all that survives: 45 bases in frame from base 1. V was cut back by 3 bases and J by 3 bases, leaving a gap of 13 bases between them. The donors were healthy, HIV-negative adults with no recently reported acute infections or vaccinations. Every donor was a Caucasian adult residing in Nashville, Tennessee, USA. CD4+ T cells were enriched by magnetic negative selection; naive cells were then positively selected on CD45RA, and the negative fraction formed the memory subset. Blood was collected by leukapheresis, and PBMCs were isolated by Ficoll-Histopaque density gradient centrifugation and then cryopreserved in liquid nitrogen vapor phase. Analytical flow cytometry was used to check the purity and quantity of every magnetically sorted T cell population. Each sorted fraction had its genomic DNA isolated and then quantified by UV absorbance on a Nanodrop 2000c.

Note on this clone: Its cognate antigen has yet to be identified. No much larger clone is present one base from it, and per-base qualities are unavailable.

TCR CDR3 regions were amplified from genomic DNA by multiplex PCR using the deep immunoSEQ assay. Genomic DNA extracted from each cell subset was distributed evenly over all wells of several immunoSEQ 96-well plates, and each plate served as one replicate. Each replicate PCR for sorted subsets received around 200 ng genomic DNA, equal to about 30,000 T cell genomes. The purified libraries were quantified using a Qubit 3.0 fluorometer, sized with a Bioanalyzer 2100, and then quantified again using the KAPA Library Quantification kit. Each immunoSEQ 96-well plate was sequenced on its own single-read 150-cycle Illumina NextSeq 550 flow cell. The authors' pipeline ran thus. Because the immunoSEQ output included only junctional sequences and no quality scores, the filtering could not be the same as the filtering used for full-length reads. To assign V/J genes and CDR3, sequences were annotated against IMGT germline references using PyIR, a Python wrapper for IgBLAST v1.9. Reads with weak V/J assignments (E-value above 1e-6), missing CDR3, stop codons, out-of-frame junctions, or ambiguous translated residues were removed. V3J clonotypes were defined as sequences sharing the same inferred V gene, J gene, and CDR3 amino acid sequence. Percentage overlap between repertoires was calculated by dividing the number of shared unique clonotypes by the size of the smaller repertoire. Richness of each repertoire was evaluated using RTK rarefaction, the Chao1 estimator, and Recon v2.1 estimates of unobserved clonotypes. Generation probabilities for all TCRbeta clonotypes obtained by the gDNA method from a few donors were computed using OLGA. What TCRdb holds here is the immuneACCESS table cut down to in-frame rearrangements. Part of the clones is not present; checked against another copy, under half of the missing clones reflect an unresolved V gene, and the others are unexplained. The V and J calls and clone size were taken over from that table, and D and trimming were inferred from the DNA. For this sample the table gives around 2,000,000 clones, of which around 95% were detected only once. 0.13% of the sample lies in the top ten.

The clonotype comes from a man between 18 and 29 years old in good health. The sequenced material came from naive CD4+ T cells sorted from blood. Explained via the paper, the cell subset or site label denotes: CD45RA+ positively selected. This sequence uses TRBV9 and TRBJ1-3; the D gene is unclear. The CDR3 protein sequence reads: CASSARTRDGNTIYF. The DNA reads TGTGCCAGCAGCGCCCGGACCAGAGATGGAAACACCATATATTTT.